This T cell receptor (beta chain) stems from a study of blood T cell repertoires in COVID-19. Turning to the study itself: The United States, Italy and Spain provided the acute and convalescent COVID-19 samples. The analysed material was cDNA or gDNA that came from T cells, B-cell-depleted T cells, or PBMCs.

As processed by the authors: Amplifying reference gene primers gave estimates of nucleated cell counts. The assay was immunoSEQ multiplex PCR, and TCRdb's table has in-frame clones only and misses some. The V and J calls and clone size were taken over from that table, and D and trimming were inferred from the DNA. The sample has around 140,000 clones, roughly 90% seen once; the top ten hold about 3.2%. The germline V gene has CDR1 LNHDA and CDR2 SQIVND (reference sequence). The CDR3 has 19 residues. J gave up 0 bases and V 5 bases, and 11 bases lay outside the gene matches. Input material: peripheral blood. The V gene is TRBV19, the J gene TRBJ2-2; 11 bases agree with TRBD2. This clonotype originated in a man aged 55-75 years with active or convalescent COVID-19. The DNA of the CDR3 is TGTGCCAGTAGTTTGACGACTAGCGGGGTATCTTCGAACACCGGGGAGCTGTTTTTT. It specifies CASSLTTSGVSSNTGELFF. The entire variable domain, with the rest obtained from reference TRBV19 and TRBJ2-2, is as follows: DGGITQSPKYLFRKEGQNVTLSCEQNLNHDAMYWYRQDPGQGLRLIYYSQIVNDFQKGDIAEGYSVSREKKESFPLTVTSAQKNPTAFYLCASSLTTSGVSSNTGELFFGEGSRLTVL.